This is a list of T cell receptor beta chains from one sample in a study of blood T cell repertoires in COVID-19. Some clones are missing from TCRdb's copy, which holds only in-frame ones; the method was immunoSEQ multiplex PCR. The data show about 140,000 clones, roughly three quarters seen once. Sequenced sample: peripheral blood. Receptors were obtained from a man over 45 with active or convalescent COVID-19. Both conserved end residues are part of each CDR3. The D gene is left open where the match is weak. Size values are once, few and many counts, or a class for expanded clones, and some rows have none.

cdr3_length: 15
clone_size: -
d_call: TRBD1
v_call: TRBV4-1
j_call: TRBJ1-5
cdr3_nt: TGCGCCAGCAGCCAACCCGACAGGGACAATCAGCCCCAGCATTTT
cdr3_aa: CASSQPDRDNQPQHF

cdr3_length: 16
clone_size: few
d_call: TRBD2
v_call: TRBV9
j_call: TRBJ2-7
cdr3_nt: TGTGCCAGCAGCGTCGGACTAGCGGGAAGCTCCTACGAGCAGTACTTC
cdr3_aa: CASSVGLAGSSYEQYF

cdr3_length: 15
clone_size: -
d_call: TRBD1
v_call: TRBV3-1/TRBV3-2
j_call: TRBJ1-1
cdr3_nt: TGTGCCAGCAGCCAAGATGCGACAGGGGTGACTGAAGCTTTCTTT
cdr3_aa: CASSQDATGVTEAFF

cdr3_length: 14
clone_size: once
d_call: TRBD2
v_call: TRBV5-4
j_call: TRBJ2-1
cdr3_nt: TGTGCCAGCAGCTGGACTAGTACCCACAATGAGCAGTTCTTC
cdr3_aa: CASSWTSTHNEQFF

cdr3_length: 16
clone_size: -
d_call: -
v_call: TRBV27
j_call: TRBJ1-1
cdr3_nt: TGTGCCAGCAGTTTACCCACCCCAGGGCCGGGCACTGAAGCTTTCTTT
cdr3_aa: CASSLPTPGPGTEAFF

cdr3_length: 13
clone_size: few
d_call: -
v_call: TRBV30
j_call: TRBJ2-2
cdr3_nt: TGTGCCTGGAGTAAGAGGCCGGCCGGGGAGCTGTTTTTT
cdr3_aa: CAWSKRPAGELFF

cdr3_length: 13
clone_size: -
d_call: TRBD1
v_call: TRBV27
j_call: TRBJ1-5
cdr3_nt: TGTGCCAGCAGCCGGGACAGGGACCAGCCCCAGCATTTT
cdr3_aa: CASSRDRDQPQHF

cdr3_length: 14
clone_size: -
d_call: -
v_call: TRBV2
j_call: TRBJ2-6
cdr3_nt: TGTGCCAGCCGCACAGGCTCTGGGGCCAACGTCCTGACTTTC
cdr3_aa: CASRTGSGANVLTF

cdr3_length: 15
clone_size: -
d_call: TRBD2
v_call: TRBV19
j_call: TRBJ2-7
cdr3_nt: TGTGCCAGTAGTACTCTAGCGGGAGGGGGCTACGAGCAGTACTTC
cdr3_aa: CASSTLAGGGYEQYF

cdr3_length: 15
clone_size: -
d_call: -
v_call: TRBV18
j_call: TRBJ2-1
cdr3_nt: TGTGCCAGCTCATCACTCGTGACAGGCAGAAATGAGCAGTTCTTC
cdr3_aa: CASSSLVTGRNEQFF

cdr3_length: 15
clone_size: -
d_call: -
v_call: TRBV2
j_call: TRBJ1-2
cdr3_nt: TGTGCCAGCAGTGAATGGGGAGGCACAGACTATGGCTACACCTTC
cdr3_aa: CASSEWGGTDYGYTF

cdr3_length: 13
clone_size: -
d_call: TRBD2
v_call: TRBV10-3
j_call: TRBJ2-1
cdr3_nt: TGTGCCATCAGGGCTAGCGGGAGCAATGAGCAGTTCTTC
cdr3_aa: CAIRASGSNEQFF

cdr3_length: 11
clone_size: -
d_call: -
v_call: TRBV20-1
j_call: TRBJ2-5
cdr3_nt: TGCAGTTTAGAAAACCAAGAGACCCAGTACTTC
cdr3_aa: CSLENQETQYF

cdr3_length: 13
clone_size: -
d_call: TRBD1
v_call: TRBV10-3
j_call: TRBJ1-2
cdr3_nt: TGTGCCATCCGGACAGGGGAAGCCTATGGCTACACCTTC
cdr3_aa: CAIRTGEAYGYTF

cdr3_length: 15
clone_size: -
d_call: -
v_call: TRBV27
j_call: TRBJ2-2
cdr3_nt: TGTGCCAGCAGCCTCGGATTATCGGGGTTTAGGGAGCTGTTTTTT
cdr3_aa: CASSLGLSGFRELFF

cdr3_length: 16
clone_size: -
d_call: -
v_call: TRBV19
j_call: TRBJ1-2
cdr3_nt: TGTGCCAGTAGTATATCGATGGGCCTCGTTTCCTATGGCTACACCTTC
cdr3_aa: CASSISMGLVSYGYTF

cdr3_length: 15
clone_size: -
d_call: -
v_call: TRBV19
j_call: TRBJ1-5
cdr3_nt: TGTGCCAGTAGTATAATGGTGGCCAGCAATCAGCCCCAGCATTTT
cdr3_aa: CASSIMVASNQPQHF

cdr3_length: 17
clone_size: once
d_call: TRBD2
v_call: TRBV3-1/TRBV3-2
j_call: TRBJ2-3
cdr3_nt: TGTGCCAGCAGCCCTTCACCCCCGGGACTACCTATTCGTATGCAGTATTTT
cdr3_aa: CASSPSPPGLPIRMQYF

cdr3_length: 15
clone_size: once
d_call: -
v_call: TRBV18
j_call: TRBJ1-4
cdr3_nt: TGTGCCAGCTCACCCCCCGCGGGGGCCGATGAAAAACTGTTTTTT
cdr3_aa: CASSPPAGADEKLFF

cdr3_length: 17
clone_size: -
d_call: -
v_call: TRBV9
j_call: TRBJ2-7
cdr3_nt: TGTGCCAGCAGCGTAGACCAGGGGCTACCCTCCTCCTACGAGCAGTACTTC
cdr3_aa: CASSVDQGLPSSYEQYF

cdr3_length: 19
clone_size: -
d_call: TRBD1
v_call: TRBV28
j_call: TRBJ1-5
cdr3_nt: TGTGCCAGCAGTTTCAACCTCAATTCACCGGGACAGGTAGATCAGCCCCAGCATTTT
cdr3_aa: CASSFNLNSPGQVDQPQHF

cdr3_length: 13
clone_size: -
d_call: TRBD1
v_call: TRBV12-3/TRBV12-4
j_call: TRBJ2-7
cdr3_nt: TGTGCCAGCAGTACAGGGGGAGTCTACGAGCAGTACTTC
cdr3_aa: CASSTGGVYEQYF

cdr3_length: 17
clone_size: -
d_call: -
v_call: TRBV5-5
j_call: TRBJ1-2
cdr3_nt: TGTGCCAGCAGCTTGGTTTGGGGGCCAGCCGATTTCTATGGCTACACCTTC
cdr3_aa: CASSLVWGPADFYGYTF

cdr3_length: 16
clone_size: -
d_call: -
v_call: TRBV7-2
j_call: TRBJ2-3
cdr3_nt: TGTGCCAGCAGCTTAGAGGGCAGGGGAGGGACAGATACGCAGTATTTT
cdr3_aa: CASSLEGRGGTDTQYF

cdr3_length: 14
clone_size: -
d_call: TRBD2
v_call: TRBV11-2
j_call: TRBJ2-7
cdr3_nt: TGTGCCAGCAGCTTGCTTAGCGGGACCTACGAGCAGTACTTC
cdr3_aa: CASSLLSGTYEQYF

cdr3_length: 15
clone_size: -
d_call: TRBD1
v_call: TRBV18
j_call: TRBJ2-7
cdr3_nt: TGTGCCAGCTCACTCTACGGGACAGAAGGCTACGAGCAGTACTTC
cdr3_aa: CASSLYGTEGYEQYF

cdr3_length: 14
clone_size: -
d_call: TRBD1
v_call: TRBV10-3
j_call: TRBJ2-7
cdr3_nt: TGTGCCATCAAGGGACAGCTTAACTCCTACGAGCAGTACTTC
cdr3_aa: CAIKGQLNSYEQYF

cdr3_length: 12
clone_size: -
d_call: -
v_call: TRBV10-2
j_call: TRBJ2-4
cdr3_nt: TGCGCCAGCAGTGAGTCGAGCAACATTCAGTACTTC
cdr3_aa: CASSESSNIQYF

cdr3_length: 15
clone_size: -
d_call: TRBD1
v_call: TRBV28
j_call: TRBJ1-2
cdr3_nt: TGTGCCAGCAGTTTACACAGGGGCCTTAACTATGGCTACACCTTC
cdr3_aa: CASSLHRGLNYGYTF

cdr3_length: 16
clone_size: -
d_call: -
v_call: TRBV5-4
j_call: TRBJ2-6
cdr3_nt: TGTGCCAGCAGCTTAGCGGGCCTCTCTGGGGCCAACGTCCTGACTTTC
cdr3_aa: CASSLAGLSGANVLTF

cdr3_length: 15
clone_size: -
d_call: TRBD1
v_call: TRBV6-1
j_call: TRBJ1-2
cdr3_nt: TGTGCCAGCAGTGATGGGACAGGGGGAAATTATGGCTACACCTTC
cdr3_aa: CASSDGTGGNYGYTF

cdr3_length: 15
clone_size: -
d_call: TRBD2
v_call: TRBV27
j_call: TRBJ2-7
cdr3_nt: TGTGCCAGCAGCCCTTCGAGCGGGAGGGCCTACGAGCAGTACTTC
cdr3_aa: CASSPSSGRAYEQYF

cdr3_length: 13
clone_size: -
d_call: TRBD2
v_call: TRBV18
j_call: TRBJ2-7
cdr3_nt: TGTGCCAGCTCAAAAAGCGGGAGTGAAGAGCAGTACTTC
cdr3_aa: CASSKSGSEEQYF

cdr3_length: 15
clone_size: -
d_call: TRBD1
v_call: TRBV7-3
j_call: TRBJ2-2
cdr3_nt: TGTGCCAGCAGCTTCAGGGGGTCAGGCACCGGGGAGCTGTTTTTT
cdr3_aa: CASSFRGSGTGELFF

cdr3_length: 13
clone_size: -
d_call: -
v_call: TRBV7-6
j_call: TRBJ1-1
cdr3_nt: TGTGCCAGCAGCCCCAACGCGGGCACTGAAGCTTTCTTT
cdr3_aa: CASSPNAGTEAFF

cdr3_length: 16
clone_size: once
d_call: TRBD1
v_call: TRBV27
j_call: TRBJ2-3
cdr3_nt: TGTGCCAGCAGCCTCACCGGGACAGGGCACACAGATACGCAGTATTTT
cdr3_aa: CASSLTGTGHTDTQYF

cdr3_length: 13
clone_size: -
d_call: -
v_call: TRBV30
j_call: TRBJ1-2
cdr3_nt: TGTGCCTGGAGTGTACAGGTAGTGGATGGCTACACCTTC
cdr3_aa: CAWSVQVVDGYTF

cdr3_length: 14
clone_size: -
d_call: -
v_call: TRBV5-8
j_call: TRBJ2-5
cdr3_nt: TGTGCCAGCAGCTTGCGGGGGACCGGAGAGACCCAGTACTTC
cdr3_aa: CASSLRGTGETQYF

cdr3_length: 14
clone_size: -
d_call: -
v_call: TRBV18
j_call: TRBJ1-5
cdr3_nt: TGTGCCAGCTCACCCGACAGGACTCGGCAGCCCCAGCATTTT
cdr3_aa: CASSPDRTRQPQHF

cdr3_length: 15
clone_size: -
d_call: TRBD2
v_call: TRBV6-5
j_call: TRBJ2-7
cdr3_nt: TGTGCCAGCAGTTACTCGCTAGCGGGAGGGTGGGAGCAGTACTTC
cdr3_aa: CASSYSLAGGWEQYF

cdr3_length: 12
clone_size: -
d_call: TRBD1
v_call: TRBV5-1
j_call: TRBJ2-7
cdr3_nt: TGCGCCAGCAGCGTACAGGGGGCCGAGCAGTACTTC
cdr3_aa: CASSVQGAEQYF

cdr3_length: 13
clone_size: -
d_call: TRBD1
v_call: TRBV6-5
j_call: TRBJ1-1
cdr3_nt: TGTGCCAGCAGTCAGGGGGTAGCATCTGAAGCTTTCTTT
cdr3_aa: CASSQGVASEAFF

cdr3_length: 16
clone_size: -
d_call: -
v_call: TRBV28
j_call: TRBJ2-3
cdr3_nt: TGTGCCAGCAGTTTAGGGACACCGAGGGTCCCAGATACGCAGTATTTT
cdr3_aa: CASSLGTPRVPDTQYF

cdr3_length: 14
clone_size: once
d_call: -
v_call: TRBV28
j_call: TRBJ2-7
cdr3_nt: TGTGCCAGCAGTTTTACCCAGGCCGCCTACGAGCAGTACTTC
cdr3_aa: CASSFTQAAYEQYF

cdr3_length: 17
clone_size: -
d_call: TRBD2
v_call: TRBV28
j_call: TRBJ2-3
cdr3_nt: TGTGCCAGCAGTGCCTTTAACGGGACTATCATAACAGATACGCAGTATTTT
cdr3_aa: CASSAFNGTIITDTQYF

cdr3_length: 16
clone_size: -
d_call: -
v_call: TRBV5-1
j_call: TRBJ1-5
cdr3_nt: TGCGCCAGCAGCTTTCTCCGAGACAGGATAAATCAGCCCCAGCATTTT
cdr3_aa: CASSFLRDRINQPQHF

cdr3_length: 15
clone_size: -
d_call: TRBD1
v_call: TRBV5-8
j_call: TRBJ2-7
cdr3_nt: TGTGCCAGCAGCTGGGACAGGGGGCTGACTTACGAGCAGTACTTC
cdr3_aa: CASSWDRGLTYEQYF

cdr3_length: 16
clone_size: few
d_call: TRBD1
v_call: TRBV24-1
j_call: TRBJ2-3
cdr3_nt: TGTGCCACCAGTGACCGGGACAGCTCTAGCACAGATACGCAGTATTTT
cdr3_aa: CATSDRDSSSTDTQYF

cdr3_length: 14
clone_size: -
d_call: TRBD2
v_call: TRBV29-1
j_call: TRBJ2-7
cdr3_nt: TGCAGCGTTGAAGCATATAGCGGGAGCGACGAGCAGTACTTC
cdr3_aa: CSVEAYSGSDEQYF

cdr3_length: 16
clone_size: -
d_call: TRBD2
v_call: TRBV7-3
j_call: TRBJ2-5
cdr3_nt: TGTGCCAGCAGCTCCGGACTAGCGGGAGGAGCGGAGACCCAGTACTTC
cdr3_aa: CASSSGLAGGAETQYF

cdr3_length: 18
clone_size: -
d_call: -
v_call: TRBV3-1/TRBV3-2
j_call: TRBJ2-2
cdr3_nt: TGTGCCAGCAGCCCTCTAACTAGCTCTAAAGAGTCCACCGGGGAGCTGTTTTTT
cdr3_aa: CASSPLTSSKESTGELFF

cdr3_length: 16
clone_size: -
d_call: TRBD2
v_call: TRBV7-3
j_call: TRBJ2-3
cdr3_nt: TGTGCCAGCAGCACCTTAGCGGGAGGGCCCGCAGATACGCAGTATTTT
cdr3_aa: CASSTLAGGPADTQYF

cdr3_length: 13
clone_size: few
d_call: -
v_call: TRBV24-1
j_call: TRBJ2-7
cdr3_nt: TGTGCCACCAGTGATTTTGGACGGGGAGAGCAGTACTTC
cdr3_aa: CATSDFGRGEQYF

cdr3_length: 14
clone_size: -
d_call: -
v_call: TRBV6-5
j_call: TRBJ2-1
cdr3_nt: TGTGCCAGCAGTTACTCACAGGGTAGTTATGAGCAGTTCTTC
cdr3_aa: CASSYSQGSYEQFF

cdr3_length: 15
clone_size: -
d_call: -
v_call: TRBV28
j_call: TRBJ1-1
cdr3_nt: TGTGCCAGCAACTTGGGCGGGATGGTGGACACTGAAGCTTTCTTT
cdr3_aa: CASNLGGMVDTEAFF